Listed below are T cell receptor beta chains from one sample, sequenced in a study of technical replicates of blood from several donors. The protocol was immunoSEQ multiplex PCR, while the TCRdb copy is restricted to in-frame clones and leaves out a portion. The sample has 100,000 or so clones, 96% seen once. Sequenced sample: T cells isolated from PBMCs. These TCRs come from a human donor in good health. The CDR3 runs from the conserved cysteine through the conserved F or W. A D gene is named only where the DNA matches it firmly. Clone sizes are given selectively: once, few, many, or a class where the clone is expanded.

cdr3_nt cdr3_aa v_call clone_size d_call j_call
TGCGCCAGCAGCTCGGGACAGGGGGCACAGCGGACCCGCGACGAGCAGTACTTC CASSSGQGAQRTRDEQYF TRBV5-1 NA TRBD1 TRBJ2-7
TGCGCCAGCAGTGAATTCAGCAGTCGCGGGGCGCAGTTCTTC CASSEFSSRGAQFF TRBV10-2 NA NA TRBJ2-1
TGTGCCAGCTCACCACCGAGGGTGCAAGGGAGCAATGAGCAGTTCTTC CASSPPRVQGSNEQFF TRBV18 NA NA TRBJ2-1
TGCGCCAGCAGCCCCGGATTGAGCGGAGCCTACGAGCAGTACTTC CASSPGLSGAYEQYF TRBV4-1 NA NA TRBJ2-7
TGTGCCAGCAGCCGGGACAGCAATGAGCAGTTCTTC CASSRDSNEQFF TRBV7-6 NA TRBD1 TRBJ2-1
TGTGCCAGCAGCCCCACGCCGGGATTTTACAATGAGCAGTTCTTC CASSPTPGFYNEQFF TRBV7-9 once NA TRBJ2-1
TGTGCCAGTAGTATAGATCTAGGGACAGGGGATTTGGAGACCCAGTACTTC CASSIDLGTGDLETQYF TRBV19 NA TRBD1 TRBJ2-5
TGCGCCAGCAGCCAAGCCTGGCTAGCCGGAAACACCATATATTTT CASSQAWLAGNTIYF TRBV4-1 NA NA TRBJ1-3
TGTGCCAGCAGCTTAGTGCTGCAAGACAGCTATGGCTACACCTTC CASSLVLQDSYGYTF TRBV7-9 few NA TRBJ1-2
TGCGCCAGCAGTGAGTCGAGAGGGATCAATGAGCAGTTCTTC CASSESRGINEQFF TRBV10-1 NA NA TRBJ2-1
TGCGCCAGCAGCCCAATACCGGGACTTAAAACCGGGGAGCTGTTTTTT CASSPIPGLKTGELFF TRBV5-1 once NA TRBJ2-2
TGTGCCAGCAGTTTCTTGGTCCTCCCCAGCGTGGAGCAGTTCTTC CASSFLVLPSVEQFF TRBV28 NA NA TRBJ2-1
TGTGCCAGCAGTGAAGATGGCCGGAACAGGGCCAACACTGAAGCTTTCTTT CASSEDGRNRANTEAFF TRBV6-1 NA NA TRBJ1-1
TGTGCCAGCAGCTCCCAGGGGACTAGCGGCAATGAGCAGTTCTTC CASSSQGTSGNEQFF TRBV7-9 NA TRBD2 TRBJ2-1
TGTGCCACTAATCGGGGTGTCCAAGAGACCCAGTACTTC CATNRGVQETQYF TRBV10-3 once NA TRBJ2-5
TGTGCCAGCAGTAAAGACAGTGCCAATCAGCCCCAGCATTTT CASSKDSANQPQHF TRBV2 NA NA TRBJ1-5
TGTGCCAGCAGTAAGGGACAGGGCCTAGCCAAAGCCAAAAACATTCAGTACTTC CASSKGQGLAKAKNIQYF TRBV11-2 NA TRBD1 TRBJ2-4
TGTGCCAGCAGTGAAGGGGTACAGCAATACAATGAGCAGTTCTTC CASSEGVQQYNEQFF TRBV6-1 NA NA TRBJ2-1
TGTGCCAGCAGCTCAGAGGACAGGGTCATTCGGGACGAGCAGTACTTC CASSSEDRVIRDEQYF TRBV7-9 NA TRBD1 TRBJ2-7
TGTGCTAGTGGTTTGGTACTAGCCAGGAACACTGAAGCTTTCTTT CASGLVLARNTEAFF TRBV12-5 NA NA TRBJ1-1
TGTGCCAGCAGCCCAATCCCTCTGAGCTCCTACAATGAGCAGTTCTTC CASSPIPLSSYNEQFF TRBV6-6 NA NA TRBJ2-1
TGTGCCAGCAGTCGCGGGACAGGGTTCGGAGGCTACACCTTC CASSRGTGFGGYTF TRBV6-4 once TRBD1 TRBJ1-2
TGTGCCAGCGGGGAGGCTGGGGCCAACGTCCTGACTTTC CASGEAGANVLTF TRBV28 once NA TRBJ2-6
TGTGCCAGCAGTTACGCGGACAGGTCGTCCAATGGCTACACCTTC CASSYADRSSNGYTF TRBV6-5 NA TRBD1 TRBJ1-2
TGCGCCAGCAGCTACATAGCGGGAGGGCCGGACGATGAGCAGTTCTTC CASSYIAGGPDDEQFF TRBV5-1 NA TRBD2 TRBJ2-1
TGTGCCAGCAGTGACTCGGCCAGGTCCTACGAGCAGTACTTC CASSDSARSYEQYF TRBV6-4 NA NA TRBJ2-7
TGTGCCAGCAGCTTGGGACTAGCGGGTTACAATGAGCAGTTCTTC CASSLGLAGYNEQFF TRBV5-4 NA TRBD2 TRBJ2-1
TGTGCCTGGAGTGTAGACAAGGGCTACACCTTC CAWSVDKGYTF TRBV30 NA NA TRBJ1-2
TGTGCCAGCAGCACGGGACAGTTCTCCTCCTACAATGAGCAGTTCTTC CASSTGQFSSYNEQFF TRBV11-3 NA TRBD1 TRBJ2-1
TGTGCCAGCAGTGAAACGGTAGCGGGGGGTGGAGAGACCCAGTACTTC CASSETVAGGGETQYF TRBV2 NA TRBD2 TRBJ2-5
TGTGCCAGCAGCTTAGAGACAGGGGGCTATGGCTACACCTTC CASSLETGGYGYTF TRBV7-9 NA TRBD1 TRBJ1-2
TGCGCCAGCAGCCCGGGACAGACTTCACCCCTCCACTTT CASSPGQTSPLHF TRBV5-1 NA TRBD1 TRBJ1-6
TGTGCCAGCAGCCAAGTCAGGGGAAACACTGAAGCTTTCTTT CASSQVRGNTEAFF TRBV14 NA NA TRBJ1-1
TGTGCCAGCAGCCGAAGGAGCATTCTAGCCAAAAACATTCAGTACTTC CASSRRSILAKNIQYF TRBV6-6 NA NA TRBJ2-4
TGTGCCAGCAGGATCCCGGGGGGGACCGGGGAGCTGTTTTTT CASRIPGGTGELFF TRBV6-5 NA TRBD2 TRBJ2-2
TGTGCCAGCAGTTACGGGGACAGGCAGTACTTC CASSYGDRQYF TRBV6-6 NA TRBD1 TRBJ2-7
TGTGCCAGCAGTTTAGGGCAGGGTGCCTACGAGCAGTACTTC CASSLGQGAYEQYF TRBV27 NA NA TRBJ2-7
TGTGCCAGCAGTTACCTCGGGGGCTACACCTTC CASSYLGGYTF TRBV6-5 NA NA TRBJ1-2
TGTGCCAGCGGACTTCAGGGGGCGATTCAGCCCCAGCATTTT CASGLQGAIQPQHF TRBV2 NA TRBD1 TRBJ1-5
TGCGCCAGCAGCCCGTTCGCAGGGGCAGGAGCTTACGAGCAGTACTTC CASSPFAGAGAYEQYF TRBV5-1 NA NA TRBJ2-7
TGCGCCAGCAGCTTCGGACTAGCCACCTCCTACGAGCAGTACTTC CASSFGLATSYEQYF TRBV5-1 NA TRBD2 TRBJ2-7
TGTGCCAGCAGGACCAGGACTGGAAACACCATATATTTT CASRTRTGNTIYF TRBV6-5 NA NA TRBJ1-3
TGTGCCAGCAGTGATTCGGGACTAGCGGGAGGGCCTTCGGAGACCCAGTACTTC CASSDSGLAGGPSETQYF TRBV2 NA TRBD2 TRBJ2-5
TGTGCCAGCAGCCCCTCAGGAGTAGGACTCTACAATGAGCAGTTCTTC CASSPSGVGLYNEQFF TRBV9 NA NA TRBJ2-1
TGTGCCTGGAGTTGGACCCCGACAGGGATCTATGGCTACACCTTC CAWSWTPTGIYGYTF TRBV30 NA TRBD1 TRBJ1-2
TGTGCCAGCAGACCCCGCGACTGGCAGCGACCTAATGAAAAACTGTTTTTT CASRPRDWQRPNEKLFF TRBV2 NA NA TRBJ1-4
TGTGCCAGTAGTATTGGTCTCAGGGAGACCCAGTACTTC CASSIGLRETQYF TRBV19 NA NA TRBJ2-5
TGTGCCAGCAGTGTGGCTCCGAACACTGAAGCTTTCTTT CASSVAPNTEAFF TRBV2 NA NA TRBJ1-1
TGCGCCAGCAGCCAAGGAGACAGCCTCGGCAGGGATGAGCAGTTCTTC CASSQGDSLGRDEQFF TRBV4-1 NA NA TRBJ2-1
TGTGCCAGTAGTATGTCTGGCGGCCCTAACTATGGCTACACCTTC CASSMSGGPNYGYTF TRBV19 once NA TRBJ1-2
TGTGCCAGCAGCCTCTCGTCTGCAGGCTCCTACGAGCAGTACTTC CASSLSSAGSYEQYF TRBV6-1 NA NA TRBJ2-7
TGTGCCAGCTCACCACCGGGACAGCTGAAAGCTTTCTTT CASSPPGQLKAFF TRBV18 NA TRBD1 TRBJ1-1
TGTGCCAGCAGCCTGGACGCCCGGGAGGAGACCCAGTACTTC CASSLDAREETQYF TRBV14 once NA TRBJ2-5
TGTGCCAGCAGCTTGGTGGGACAGGGGGGCTCTGGGGCCAACGTCCTGACTTTC CASSLVGQGGSGANVLTF TRBV7-9 NA TRBD1 TRBJ2-6